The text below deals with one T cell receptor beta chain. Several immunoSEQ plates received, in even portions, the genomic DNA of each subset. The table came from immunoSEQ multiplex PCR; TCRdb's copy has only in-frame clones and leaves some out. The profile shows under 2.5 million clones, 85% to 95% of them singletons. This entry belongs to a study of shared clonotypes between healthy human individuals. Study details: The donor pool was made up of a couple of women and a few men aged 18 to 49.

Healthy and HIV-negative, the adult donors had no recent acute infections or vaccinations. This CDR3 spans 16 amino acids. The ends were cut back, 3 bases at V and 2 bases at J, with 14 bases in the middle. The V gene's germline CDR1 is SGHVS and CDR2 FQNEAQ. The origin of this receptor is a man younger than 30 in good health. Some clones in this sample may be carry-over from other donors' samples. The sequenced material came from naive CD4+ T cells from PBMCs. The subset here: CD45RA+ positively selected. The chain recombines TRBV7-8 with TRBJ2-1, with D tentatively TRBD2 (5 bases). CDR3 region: CASSFAAAGTYNEQFF. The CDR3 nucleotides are TGTGCCAGCAGCTTTGCAGCGGCTGGAACCTACAATGAGCAGTTCTTC.